The entry below gives a single TCR beta chain sequence along with its context. The Seattle site enrolled patients during active infection and followed them longitudinally. The trim removed 7 bases at V and 6 bases at J, leaving 8 bases unmatched. The CDR3 runs 13 residues. CDR1 ENHRY and CDR2 SYGVKD come from the germline V gene. The data were taken from a study of blood T cell repertoires in COVID-19. Background on the study: Samples of COVID-19 (acute and convalescent) were obtained from the United States, Italy and Spain. PBMCs, B-cell-depleted T cells, or T cells provided the cDNA or gDNA that made up the material.

Authors' processing steps: Researchers report that nucleated cell counts were estimated from reference gene primer amplification. Here immunoSEQ multiplex PCR was the method, and the copy in TCRdb shows in-frame clones only, minus some. For V, J and clone size, that table is used; D and trimming come from the DNA. The sample yields 200,000 to 300,000 clones, around 88% seen once. The TCR sequence derives from a young woman with COVID-19, enrolled during active disease. Sequenced: peripheral blood. The chain carries TRBV10-3 and TRBJ2-7; 8 nucleotides line up with TRBD2. CDR3 sequence (DNA): TGTGCCATCACCGGCGGGGGGTCCGGCGAGCAGTACTTC. Translating it yields CAITGGGSGEQYF.